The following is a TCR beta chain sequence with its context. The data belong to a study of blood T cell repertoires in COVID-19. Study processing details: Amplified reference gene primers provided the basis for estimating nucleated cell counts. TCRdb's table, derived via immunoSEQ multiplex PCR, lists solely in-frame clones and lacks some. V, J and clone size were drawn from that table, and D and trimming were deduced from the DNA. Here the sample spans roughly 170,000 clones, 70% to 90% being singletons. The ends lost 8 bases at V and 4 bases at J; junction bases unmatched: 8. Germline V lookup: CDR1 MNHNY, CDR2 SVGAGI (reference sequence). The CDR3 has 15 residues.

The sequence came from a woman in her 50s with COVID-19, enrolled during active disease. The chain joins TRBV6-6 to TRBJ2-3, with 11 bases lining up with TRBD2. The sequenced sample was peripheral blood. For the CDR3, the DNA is TGTGCCAGCGCCCTGGGTAGCGGGGGGGCAGATACGCAGTATTTT. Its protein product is CASALGSGGADTQYF.